This TCR beta chain was observed in a study of blood T cell repertoires in COVID-19. Study as a whole: PBMCs, B-cell-depleted T cells, or T cells provided the cDNA or gDNA that made up the material.

The method was immunoSEQ multiplex PCR; TCRdb's version includes in-frame clones alone and lacks a portion of them. The sample has 90,000 to 150,000 clones, 65% to 80% seen once. Germline lookup yields CDR1 KGHDR and CDR2 SFDVKD. The V gene end was trimmed by 7 bases and the J gene end by 0 bases; junction bases not matched to a gene: 4. The length of the CDR3 is 14 residues. The clonotype comes from a man in his fifties with acute or convalescent COVID-19. The sequenced material came from peripheral blood. V gene TRBV24-1 combines with J gene TRBJ2-5; 7 bases agree with TRBD1. DNA of the CDR3: TGTGCCACCAGGGTGACAGGGCACCAAGAGACCCAGTACTTC. Encoded protein: CATRVTGHQETQYF.